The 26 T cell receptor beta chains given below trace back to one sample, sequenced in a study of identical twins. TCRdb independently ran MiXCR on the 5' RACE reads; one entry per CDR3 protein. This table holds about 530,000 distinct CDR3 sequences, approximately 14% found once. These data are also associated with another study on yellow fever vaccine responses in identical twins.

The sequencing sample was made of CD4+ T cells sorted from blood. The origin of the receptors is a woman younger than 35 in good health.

The DNA of the CDR3 is TGTGCCAGCAGTTACCTGTGGACAGGCCTAAACAATGAGCAGTTCTTC. Translating it yields CASSYLWTGLNNEQFF. The chain couples TRBV27 to TRBJ2-1; 7 bases line up with TRBD1. The germline CDR1 and CDR2 sequences are MNHEY and SMNVEV (reference sequence). The CDR3 spans 16 residues. The J segment lost 5 bases and the V segment lost 4 bases, leaving 11 bases of the junction unmatched.

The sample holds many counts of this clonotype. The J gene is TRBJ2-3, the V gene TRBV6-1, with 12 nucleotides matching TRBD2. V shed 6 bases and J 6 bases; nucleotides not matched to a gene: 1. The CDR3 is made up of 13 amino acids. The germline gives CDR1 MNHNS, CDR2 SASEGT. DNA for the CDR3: TGTGCCAGCAGACTAGCGGGAGGTGATACGCAGTATTTT. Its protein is CASRLAGGDTQYF.

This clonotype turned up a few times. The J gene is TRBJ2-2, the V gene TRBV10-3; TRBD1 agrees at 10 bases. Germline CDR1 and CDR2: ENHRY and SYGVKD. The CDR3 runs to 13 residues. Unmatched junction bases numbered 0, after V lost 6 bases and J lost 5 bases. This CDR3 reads CAIRGQGTGELFF. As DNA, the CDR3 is TGTGCCATCAGGGGACAGGGGACCGGGGAGCTGTTTTTT.

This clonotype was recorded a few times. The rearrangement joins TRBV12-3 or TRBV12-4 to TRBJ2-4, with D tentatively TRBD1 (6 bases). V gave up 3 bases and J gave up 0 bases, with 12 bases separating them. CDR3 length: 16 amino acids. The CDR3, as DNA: TGTGCCAGCAGTTTCAGAGGGGGAACAGCCAAAAACATTCAGTACTTC. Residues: CASSFRGGTAKNIQYF.

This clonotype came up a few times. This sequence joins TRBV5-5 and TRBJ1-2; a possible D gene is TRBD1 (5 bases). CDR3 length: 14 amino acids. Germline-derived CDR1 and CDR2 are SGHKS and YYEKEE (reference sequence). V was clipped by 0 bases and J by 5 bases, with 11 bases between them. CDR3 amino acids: CASSLGRQRYGYTF. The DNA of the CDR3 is TGTGCCAGCAGCTTGGGGAGACAGCGATATGGCTACACCTTC.

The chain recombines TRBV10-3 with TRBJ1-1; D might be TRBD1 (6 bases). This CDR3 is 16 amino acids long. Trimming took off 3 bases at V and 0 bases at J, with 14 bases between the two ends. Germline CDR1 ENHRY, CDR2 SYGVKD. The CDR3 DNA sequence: TGTGCCATCAGTGAAACCGAGACAGGCATGAACACTGAAGCTTTCTTT. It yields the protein CAISETETGMNTEAFF.

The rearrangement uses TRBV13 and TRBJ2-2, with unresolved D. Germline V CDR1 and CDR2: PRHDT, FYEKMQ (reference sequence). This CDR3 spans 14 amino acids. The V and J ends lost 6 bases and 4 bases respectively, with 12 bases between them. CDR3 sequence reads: CASRKKGSTGELFF. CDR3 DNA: TGTGCCAGCAGAAAAAAGGGAAGCACCGGGGAGCTGTTTTTT. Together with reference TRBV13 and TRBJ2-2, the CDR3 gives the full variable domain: AAGVIQSPRHLIKEKRETATLKCYPIPRHDTVYWYQQGPGQDPQFLISFYEKMQSDKGSIPDRFSAQQFSDYHSELNMSSLELGDSALYFCASRKKGSTGELFFGEGSRLTVL.

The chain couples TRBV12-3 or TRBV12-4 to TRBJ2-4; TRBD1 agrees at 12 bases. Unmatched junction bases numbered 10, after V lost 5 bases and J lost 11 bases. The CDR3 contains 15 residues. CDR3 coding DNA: TGTGCCAGCAGTCAAACCCCGGGACAGGGGGCGGTTCAGTACTTC. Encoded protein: CASSQTPGQGAVQYF.

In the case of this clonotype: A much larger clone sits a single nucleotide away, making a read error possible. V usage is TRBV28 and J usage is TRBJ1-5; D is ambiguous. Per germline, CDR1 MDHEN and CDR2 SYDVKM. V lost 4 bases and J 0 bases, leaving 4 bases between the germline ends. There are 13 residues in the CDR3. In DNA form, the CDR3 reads TGTGCCAGCAGTTCCTCTAGCAATCAGCCCCAGCATTTT. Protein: CASSSSSNQPQHF.

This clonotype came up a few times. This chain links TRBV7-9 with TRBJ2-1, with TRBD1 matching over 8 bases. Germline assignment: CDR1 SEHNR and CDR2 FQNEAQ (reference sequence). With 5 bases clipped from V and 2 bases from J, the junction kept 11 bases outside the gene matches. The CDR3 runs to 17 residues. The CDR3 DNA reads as TGTGCCAGCAGCATAAAAGGTCGGACAGGGACCTACAATGAGCAGTTCTTC. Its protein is CASSIKGRTGTYNEQFF.

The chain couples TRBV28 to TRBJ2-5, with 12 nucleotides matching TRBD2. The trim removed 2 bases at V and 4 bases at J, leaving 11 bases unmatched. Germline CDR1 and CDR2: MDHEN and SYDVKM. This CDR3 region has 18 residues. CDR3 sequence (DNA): TGTGCCAGCAGTTTAGGGCTAGCGGGGGGGCTTTATAGAGAGACCCAGTACTTC. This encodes CASSLGLAGGLYRETQYF. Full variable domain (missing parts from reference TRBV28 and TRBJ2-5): DVKVTQSSRYLVKRTGEKVFLECVQDMDHENMFWYRQDPGLGLRLIYFSYDVKMKEKGDIPEGYSVSREKKERFSLILESASTNQTSMYLCASSLGLAGGLYRETQYFGPGTRLLVL.

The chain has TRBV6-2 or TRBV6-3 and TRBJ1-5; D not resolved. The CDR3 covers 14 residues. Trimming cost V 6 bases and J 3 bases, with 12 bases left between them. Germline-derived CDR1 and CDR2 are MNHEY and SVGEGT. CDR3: CASSNPPNNQPQHF. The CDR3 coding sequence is TGTGCCAGCAGCAACCCACCGAACAATCAGCCCCAGCATTTT.

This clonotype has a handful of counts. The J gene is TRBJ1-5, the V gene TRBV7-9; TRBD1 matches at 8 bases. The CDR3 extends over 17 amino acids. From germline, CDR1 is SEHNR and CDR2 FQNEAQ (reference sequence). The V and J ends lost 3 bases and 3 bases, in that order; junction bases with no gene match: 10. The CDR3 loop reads CASSFSATGGVNQPQHF. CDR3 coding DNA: TGTGCCAGCAGCTTCTCTGCAACAGGGGGAGTCAATCAGCCCCAGCATTTT.

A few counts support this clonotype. The CDR3 is CSARQRQNTEAFF. CDR3 coding DNA: TGCAGTGCCCGACAGCGACAGAACACTGAAGCTTTCTTT. The chain links TRBV20-1 to TRBJ1-1; D perhaps matches TRBD1 (5 bases). Germline V gives CDR1 DFQATT, CDR2 SNEGSKA (reference sequence). This CDR3 has 13 residues. Trimming removed 6 bases from V and 1 base from J, with 12 bases in between.

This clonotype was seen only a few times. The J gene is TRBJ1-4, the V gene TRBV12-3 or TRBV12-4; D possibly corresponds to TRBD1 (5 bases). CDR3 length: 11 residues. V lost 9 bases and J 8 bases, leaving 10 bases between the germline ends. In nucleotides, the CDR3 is TGTGCCAGTCGACAGAACGAAAAACTGTTTTTT. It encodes CASRQNEKLFF.

The CDR3 protein is CASSPKRGPGNEQFF. In DNA form, the CDR3 reads TGTGCCAGCAGTCCTAAGCGGGGGCCAGGGAATGAGCAGTTCTTC. This chain links TRBV7-8 with TRBJ2-1; TRBD2 matches 8 bases. This CDR3 spans 15 amino acids. V dropped 6 bases and J dropped 7; count of bases not matched to a gene: 11. CDR1 and CDR2 from the germline V gene are SGHVS and FQNEAQ.

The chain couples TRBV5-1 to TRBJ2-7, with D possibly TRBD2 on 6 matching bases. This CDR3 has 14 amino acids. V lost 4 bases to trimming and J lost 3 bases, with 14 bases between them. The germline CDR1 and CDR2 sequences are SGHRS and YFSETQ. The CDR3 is CASSPFGSYYEQYF. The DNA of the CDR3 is TGCGCCAGCAGCCCCTTCGGGAGTTACTACGAGCAGTACTTC.

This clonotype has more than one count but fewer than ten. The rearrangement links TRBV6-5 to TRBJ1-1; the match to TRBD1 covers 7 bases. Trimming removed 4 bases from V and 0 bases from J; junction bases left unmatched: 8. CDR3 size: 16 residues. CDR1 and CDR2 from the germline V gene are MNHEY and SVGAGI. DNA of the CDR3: TGTGCCAGCAGTTCGACCCACAGGGGATTGAACACTGAAGCTTTCTTT. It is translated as CASSSTHRGLNTEAFF.

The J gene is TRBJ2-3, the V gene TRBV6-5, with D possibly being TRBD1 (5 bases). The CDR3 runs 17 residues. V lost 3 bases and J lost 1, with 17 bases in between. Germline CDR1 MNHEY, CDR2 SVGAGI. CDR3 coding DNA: TGTGCCAGCAGTTATTATGGTAGCAGGGTCGGCACAGATACGCAGTATTTT. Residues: CASSYYGSRVGTDTQYF.

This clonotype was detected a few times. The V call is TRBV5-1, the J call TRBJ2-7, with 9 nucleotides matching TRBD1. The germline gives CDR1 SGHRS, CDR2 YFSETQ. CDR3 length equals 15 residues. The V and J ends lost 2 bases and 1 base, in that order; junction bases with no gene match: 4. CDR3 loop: CASSFAGQGSYEQYF. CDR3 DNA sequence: TGCGCCAGCAGCTTTGCGGGACAGGGTTCCTACGAGCAGTACTTC.

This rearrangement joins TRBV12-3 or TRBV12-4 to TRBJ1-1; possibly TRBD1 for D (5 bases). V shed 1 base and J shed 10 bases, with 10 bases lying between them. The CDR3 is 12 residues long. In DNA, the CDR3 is TGTGCCAGCAGTTTAGGGGGGACGGTAGCTTTCTTT. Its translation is CASSLGGTVAFF.

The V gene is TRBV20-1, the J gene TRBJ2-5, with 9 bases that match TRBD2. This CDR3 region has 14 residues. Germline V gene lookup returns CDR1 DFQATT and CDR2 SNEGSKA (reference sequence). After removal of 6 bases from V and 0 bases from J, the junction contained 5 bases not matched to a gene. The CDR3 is CSATGLANQETQYF. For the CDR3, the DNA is TGCAGTGCCACGGGACTAGCTAACCAAGAGACCCAGTACTTC.

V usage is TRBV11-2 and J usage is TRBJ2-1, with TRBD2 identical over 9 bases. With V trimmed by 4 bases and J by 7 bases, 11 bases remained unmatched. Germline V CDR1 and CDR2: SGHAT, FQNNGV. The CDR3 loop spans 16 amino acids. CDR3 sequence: CASSWGGASGVNEQFF. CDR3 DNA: TGTGCCAGCAGCTGGGGGGGGGCTAGCGGGGTGAATGAGCAGTTCTTC.

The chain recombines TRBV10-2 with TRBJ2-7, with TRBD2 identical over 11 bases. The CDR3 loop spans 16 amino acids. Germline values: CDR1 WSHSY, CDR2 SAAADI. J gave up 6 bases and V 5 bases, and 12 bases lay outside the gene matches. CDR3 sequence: CASSWGSGRAEGEQYF. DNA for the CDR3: TGCGCCAGCAGTTGGGGTAGCGGGAGGGCCGAGGGCGAGCAGTACTTC.

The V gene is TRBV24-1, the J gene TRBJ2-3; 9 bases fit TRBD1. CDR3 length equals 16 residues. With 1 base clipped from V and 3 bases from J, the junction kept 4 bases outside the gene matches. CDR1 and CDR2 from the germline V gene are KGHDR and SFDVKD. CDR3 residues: CATSDLGTGTTDTQYF. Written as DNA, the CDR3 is TGTGCCACCAGTGATTTAGGGACAGGGACGACAGATACGCAGTATTTT.

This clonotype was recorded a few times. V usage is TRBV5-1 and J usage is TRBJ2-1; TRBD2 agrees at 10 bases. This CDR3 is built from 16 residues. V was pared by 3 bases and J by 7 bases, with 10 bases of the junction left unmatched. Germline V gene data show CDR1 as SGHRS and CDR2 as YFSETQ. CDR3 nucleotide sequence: TGCGCCAGCAGCTCCTATACTAGCGGGAAGAGGAATGAGCAGTTCTTC. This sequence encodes CASSSYTSGKRNEQFF.